The 23 T cell receptor beta chains below all came from one sample that was sequenced in a study of T and B cells in COVID-19 patients. BIOMED2 TRB-A/B primer pools were used in multiplex TRB PCR. TCRdb used MiXCR to reprocess the multiplex PCR reads, holding one entry per CDR3 protein. The table shows 4,500 to 6,500 distinct CDR3 sequences, with roughly 25% occurring only once. TRB was amplified from about 250-500 ng of blood genomic DNA. The sequenced sample consisted of blood. These receptors all stem from a human donor with active COVID-19.

The chain employs TRBV20-1 and TRBJ1-3; D possibly corresponds to TRBD1 (5 bases). Trimming took off 3 bases at V and 0 bases at J, with 12 bases between the two ends. Germline V gene sequence: CDR1 DFQATT, CDR2 SNEGSKA (reference sequence). The CDR3 runs to 15 residues. CDR3 sequence: CSASSGLYSGNTIYF. In nucleotides, the CDR3 is TGCAGTGCTAGCTCAGGGCTTTACTCTGGAAACACCATATATTTT.

The count of this clonotype is one. The chain combines TRBV5-8 with TRBJ1-4; D uncertain. Trimming left V 2 bases short and J 8 bases short, with 10 bases between. Germline V gene sequence: CDR1 SGHTS, CDR2 YDEGEE. The CDR3 covers 13 residues. CDR3 loop: CASSLNGREKLFF. The CDR3 coding sequence is TGTGCCAGCAGCTTAAACGGGCGGGAAAAACTGTTTTTT.

There are a few counts of this clonotype. The chain has TRBV5-8 and TRBJ2-7; D gene unclear. Germline CDR1 is SGHTS and CDR2 is YDEGEE. The V gene lost 0 bases and the J gene lost 3 bases, with 13 bases spanning the gap. CDR3 length: 15 residues. The CDR3 nucleotides read TGTGCCAGCAGCTTGGATTCCCCTGCGCACTACGAGCAGTACTTC. Protein: CASSLDSPAHYEQYF.

By share of the sample, this clonotype is medium-sized. This rearrangement joins TRBV19 to TRBJ2-3; 8 bases fit TRBD1. The CDR3 length is 13 residues. Germline-derived CDR1 and CDR2 are LNHDA and SQIVND (reference sequence). V was pared by 8 bases and J by 1 base, with 2 bases of the junction left unmatched. This CDR3 reads CASETGGTDTQYF. In DNA form, the CDR3 reads TGTGCCAGTGAGACAGGGGGCACAGATACGCAGTATTTT.

This clonotype showed up just a few times. J is TRBJ2-7 and V is TRBV20-1; D uncertain. Deletions cut 1 base from V and 3 bases from J, with 7 bases between. From germline, CDR1 is DFQATT and CDR2 SNEGSKA (reference sequence). This CDR3 spans 12 amino acids. The CDR3 coding sequence is TGCAGTGCTAGAGGGTCATTCTACGAGCAGTACTTC. Translating gives CSARGSFYEQYF.

The chain joins TRBV5-3 to TRBJ2-3, with 13 bases identical to TRBD2. TRBV5-3 is sorted into the ORF group, with uncertain function. The length of the CDR3 is 17 residues. Germline trimming cut 1 base from V and 4 bases from J; bases unmatched to any gene: 6. The CDR3 bases are TGTGCCAGAAGCTTGAAAGGGACTAGCGGGAAACCAGATACGCAGTATTTT. Residues: CARSLKGTSGKPDTQYF.

The chain combines TRBV7-2 with TRBJ1-1; D is undetermined. Between the trimmed V and J ends, which lost 3 bases and 1 base, there was a span of 6 bases. From germline, CDR1 is SGHTA and CDR2 FQGNSA. CDR3 length: 13 amino acids. In DNA form, the CDR3 reads TGTGCCAGCAGCTTCCAGGAGAACACTGAAGCTTTCTTT. It codes for CASSFQENTEAFF.

This chain uses TRBV19 with TRBJ1-2, with 8 bases identical to TRBD1. Germline values: CDR1 LNHDA, CDR2 SQIVND (reference sequence). Unmatched junction bases numbered 8, after V lost 6 bases and J lost 5 bases. This CDR3 is built from 14 residues. The CDR3, as DNA: TGTGCCAGTAGCAACACAGGGGGGCCGTATGGCTACACCTTC. This codes for CASSNTGGPYGYTF.

This clonotype is classed as medium-sized. The chain recombines TRBV5-5 with TRBJ1-6; no firm D call. CDR3 length: 13 residues. From germline, CDR1 is SGHKS and CDR2 YYEKEE (reference sequence). V lost 0 bases to trimming and J lost 9 bases, with 7 bases between them. CDR3 DNA: TGTGCCAGCAGCTTGGGTTTGGGTTCACCCCTCCACTTT. It yields the protein CASSLGLGSPLHF.

This clonotype rates as medium-sized. This sequence joins TRBV5-4 and TRBJ2-3; D is ambiguous. Germline V gene data show CDR1 as SGHNT and CDR2 as YYREEE (reference sequence). V shed 1 base and J shed 1 base, with 4 bases lying between them. The CDR3 covers 13 residues. This CDR3 reads CASSLTRTDTQYF. DNA of the CDR3: TGTGCCAGCAGCTTGACCCGCACAGATACGCAGTATTTT.

The sample holds a few counts of this clonotype. This rearrangement joins TRBV5-1 to TRBJ2-2, with TRBD2 matching 7 bases. CDR1 and CDR2 (germline): SGHRS, YFSETQ. J lost 0 bases, V lost 4 bases, and 6 bases had no gene match. This CDR3 has 16 residues. For the CDR3, the DNA is TGCGCCAGCAGCCAAGTCGCGGGAGCGAACACCGGGGAGCTGTTTTTT. Translated, it gives CASSQVAGANTGELFF.

By frequency in the sample, this clonotype is medium-sized. The V and J genes are TRBV5-4 and TRBJ2-3, with 13 bases lining up with TRBD2. Trimming removed 4 bases from V and 2 bases from J; junction bases left unmatched: 7. The CDR3 totals 17 residues. Germline V gene sequence: CDR1 SGHNT, CDR2 YYREEE (reference sequence). CDR3: CASSTRLAGGYTDTQYF. The CDR3 DNA reads TGTGCCAGCAGCACCCGACTAGCGGGAGGCTACACAGATACGCAGTATTTT.

This clonotype rates as medium-sized. The gene calls are TRBV5-6 and TRBJ2-5; 9 bases map to TRBD2. With V trimmed by 1 base and J by 4 bases, 5 bases remained unmatched. The length of the CDR3 is 15 residues. The germline gives CDR1 SGHDT, CDR2 YYEEEE. The CDR3 DNA is TGTGCCAGCAGCTTGACGACTAGCGGAGGAGAGACCCAGTACTTC. Translated: CASSLTTSGGETQYF.

Remarks on this clonotype: Lacking the conserved final phenylalanine or tryptophan, this CDR3 likely reflects a read error. This sequence joins TRBV7-2 and TRBJ1-2, with D perhaps matching TRBD1 (6 bases). CDR1 SGHTA and CDR2 FQGNSA come from the germline V gene. The CDR3 spans 13 residues. V was cut by 3 bases and J by 3 bases, with 8 bases left in between. The CDR3 DNA is TGTGCCAGCAGCTTCAGGGGTGACTATGGCTACACCCTC. Its protein is CASSFRGDYGYTL.

In this sample, this clonotype is medium-sized. This chain uses TRBV27 with TRBJ1-2; tentative D call: TRBD1 (5 bases). Germline V CDR1 and CDR2: MNHEY, SMNVEV (reference sequence). Deletions cut 5 bases from V and 4 bases from J, with 8 bases between. This CDR3 comprises 12 residues. CDR3 sequence: CASSTGPYGYTF. Here the CDR3 DNA reads TGTGCCAGCAGTACAGGACCCTATGGCTACACCTTC.

V usage is TRBV4-3 and J usage is TRBJ1-2, with 10 nucleotides matching TRBD1. The J segment lost 5 bases and the V segment lost 1 base, leaving 4 bases of the junction unmatched. The V gene's germline CDR1 is LGHNA and CDR2 YSLEER. The CDR3 covers 15 residues. CDR3 region: CASSQGDRGLYGYTF. The CDR3 bases are TGCGCCAGCAGCCAAGGCGACAGGGGGCTTTATGGCTACACCTTC.

This clonotype has just a few counts. This chain links TRBV19 with TRBJ1-1; 7 bases line up with TRBD1. V lost 5 bases and J lost 8; bases outside the gene matches: 8. The germline gives CDR1 LNHDA, CDR2 SQIVND (reference sequence). The CDR3 totals 13 residues. The CDR3 protein is CASSSTGRGEAFF. The DNA of the CDR3 is TGTGCCAGTAGTTCGACAGGGAGGGGCGAAGCTTTCTTT. Filled out from reference TRBV19 and TRBJ1-1, the complete variable domain reads DGGITQSPKYLFRKEGQNVTLSCEQNLNHDAMYWYRQDPGQGLRLIYYSQIVNDFQKGDIAEGYSVSREKKESFPLTVTSAQKNPTAFYLCASSSTGRGEAFFGQGTRLTVV.

In its sample, this clonotype is medium-sized. The chain combines TRBV6-2 or TRBV6-3 with TRBJ1-1; D unclear. The V gene lost 6 bases and the J gene lost 4 bases, with 9 bases spanning the gap. Germline V gene lookup returns CDR1 MNHEY and CDR2 SVGEGT. The CDR3 is 12 amino acids. The CDR3: CASSLWGTEAFF. The CDR3 bases are TGTGCCAGCAGCCTATGGGGCACTGAAGCTTTCTTT.

The CDR3 region is CASSLRGRGWTEAFF. CDR3 DNA: TGTGCCAGCAGCCTCCGGGGGAGGGGCTGGACTGAAGCTTTCTTT. V gene TRBV6-5 combines with J gene TRBJ1-1; D is perhaps TRBD1 (5 bases). Trimming took off 6 bases at V and 5 bases at J, with 19 bases between the two ends. The germline gives CDR1 MNHEY, CDR2 SVGAGI. The CDR3 is 15 residues long.

This clonotype ranks as medium-sized. The chain couples TRBV6-2 or TRBV6-3 to TRBJ2-1; perhaps TRBD1 as D (5 bases). The CDR3 covers 14 residues. The V end was cut by 2 bases, the J end by 7 bases, with 12 bases between. Germline values: CDR1 MNHEY, CDR2 SVGEGT. CDR3 nucleotide sequence: TGTGCCAGCAGTTACGGGGCAGGGCTAAATGAGCAGTTCTTC. It yields the protein CASSYGAGLNEQFF.

This clonotype occurred a few times. The CDR3 coding sequence is TGTGCCAGCAGCCCGTCCCGAGAGACCCAGTACTTC. It yields the protein CASSPSRETQYF. The chain employs TRBV7-2 and TRBJ2-5; D not resolved. Germline V gene sequence: CDR1 SGHTA, CDR2 FQGNSA. This CDR3 is built from 12 residues. V was pared by 5 bases and J by 4 bases, with 8 bases between.

This clonotype is labeled large. J is TRBJ2-2 and V is TRBV29-1; unclear D gene. The germline V gene encodes CDR1 SQVTM and CDR2 ANQGSEA. The V end lost 2 bases, the J end lost 1 base, and 11 bases lay between the germline ends. The CDR3 totals 15 residues. The DNA for the CDR3 is TGCAGCGTTGAATTCGCCTACCTGAACACCGGGGAGCTGTTTTTT. Its protein product is CSVEFAYLNTGELFF.

In its sample, this clonotype is medium-sized. The genes are TRBV12-3 or TRBV12-4 and TRBJ2-1, with a weak D call TRBD2 (6 bases). This CDR3 spans 13 amino acids. Deletions cut 3 bases from V and 8 bases from J, with 11 bases between. The DNA for the CDR3 is TGTGCCAGCAGTTTTGGAGGGCCACATGAGCAGTTCTTC. It specifies CASSFGGPHEQFF.